A single sample is the source of the 30 T cell receptor beta chains below, sequenced in a study of technical replicates of blood from several donors. Assay: immunoSEQ multiplex PCR; the TCRdb copy retains only in-frame clones and omits some. The data show tens of thousands of clones, 75% to 95% seen once. Sample: T cells isolated from PBMCs. These TCRs come from a human donor in good health.

The J gene is TRBJ2-3, the V gene TRBV5-1, with a weak D call TRBD2 (5 bases). The V and J ends lost 0 bases and 1 base respectively, with 12 bases between them. This CDR3 has 16 residues. Germline-derived CDR1 and CDR2 are SGHRS and YFSETQ. The CDR3 loop reads CASSLAVASRTDTQYF. Written as DNA, the CDR3 is TGCGCCAGCAGCTTGGCCGTCGCTAGCCGCACAGATACGCAGTATTTT. The full variable domain, completed using reference TRBV5-1 and TRBJ2-3, is KAGVTQTPRYLIKTRGQQVTLSCSPISGHRSVSWYQQTPGQGLQFLFEYFSETQRNKGNFPGRFSGRQFSNSRSEMNVSTLELGDSALYLCASSLAVASRTDTQYFGPGTRLTVL.

This chain joins TRBV10-1 and TRBJ1-3; possible D gene TRBD1, 5 bases. V was pared by 3 bases and J by 11 bases, with 11 bases between. The CDR3 contains 12 residues. Germline assignment: CDR1 WNHNN and CDR2 SYGVQD (reference sequence). Written as DNA, the CDR3 is TGCGCCAGCAGTGATCCGGACACCCCCATATATTTT. The encoded protein is CASSDPDTPIYF.

The chain couples TRBV6-5 to TRBJ1-2; D is possibly TRBD1 (6 bases). Germline V gene data show CDR1 as MNHEY and CDR2 as SVGAGI. This CDR3 has 14 amino acids. V dropped 5 bases and J dropped 11 bases, with 21 bases sitting between them. DNA of the CDR3: TGTGCCAGCAGTGAGACAGGTCGTCTCTTTGGTTACACCTTC. Protein product: CASSETGRLFGYTF.

V is TRBV30 and J is TRBJ2-7; perhaps TRBD2 as D (6 bases). Germline V lookup: CDR1 GTSNPN, CDR2 SVGIG (reference sequence). The CDR3 spans 15 residues. V was trimmed by 2 bases and J by 2 bases, leaving 16 bases between them. CDR3 sequence: CAWSTGLTKTYEQYF. CDR3 in DNA: TGTGCCTGGAGTACGGGACTGACCAAGACCTACGAGCAGTACTTC.

The chain carries TRBV19 and TRBJ2-7, with a weak D call TRBD1 (5 bases). Per the germline V gene, CDR1 is LNHDA and CDR2 is SQIVND (reference sequence). The CDR3 has 13 amino acids. Trimming cost V 7 bases and J 5 bases, with 15 bases left between them. The CDR3 loop is CASTSVWGNEQYF. CDR3 DNA: TGTGCCAGTACTTCAGTATGGGGCAACGAGCAGTACTTC.

The chain combines TRBV5-1 with TRBJ2-3, with 10 positions matching TRBD1. V was pared by 0 bases and J by 4 bases, with 5 bases of the junction left unmatched. Germline V gene sequence: CDR1 SGHRS, CDR2 YFSETQ. This CDR3 region has 16 residues. The CDR3 bases are TGCGCCAGCAGCTTGGCTGGACAGGGGGGCTCAGATACGCAGTATTTT. Translating it yields CASSLAGQGGSDTQYF.

This clone was seen only once. Here the CDR3 DNA reads TGTGCCAGCAGTCCCTTACAATACAATGAGCAGTTCTTC. Its translation is CASSPLQYNEQFF. The gene calls are TRBV27 and TRBJ2-1; the D is unclear. The V gene lost 5 bases and the J gene lost 4 bases, with 9 bases spanning the gap. Germline V gives CDR1 MNHEY, CDR2 SMNVEV (reference sequence). The CDR3 spans 13 residues.

V gene TRBV27 combines with J gene TRBJ2-7; the D gene is possibly TRBD2 (5 bases). The germline gives CDR1 MNHEY, CDR2 SMNVEV (reference sequence). The CDR3 runs 13 residues. V lost 6 bases to trimming and J lost 2 bases, with 11 bases between them. CDR3 region: CASRSLAPYEQYF. The CDR3, as DNA: TGTGCCAGCAGGTCGCTAGCTCCCTACGAGCAGTACTTC.

The rearrangement joins TRBV5-5 to TRBJ1-6; D unclear. V gave up 0 bases and J gave up 4 bases, with 8 bases separating them. This CDR3 is built from 15 residues. Germline V gene lookup returns CDR1 SGHKS and CDR2 YYEKEE (reference sequence). The CDR3, as DNA: TGTGCCAGCAGCTTGGAAACGGAGTATAATTCACCCCTCCACTTT. This translates into CASSLETEYNSPLHF. Full variable domain (remainder filled in from reference TRBV5-5 and TRBJ1-6): DAGVTQSPTHLIKTRGQQVTLRCSPISGHKSVSWYQQVLGQGPQFIFQYYEKEERGRGNFPDRFSARQFPNYSSELNVNALLLGDSALYLCASSLETEYNSPLHFGNGTRLTVT.

The rearrangement links TRBV4-1 to TRBJ1-5, with 7 bases matching TRBD1. The CDR3 is made up of 17 amino acids. The germline CDR1 and CDR2 sequences are MGHRA and YSYEKL. The CDR3 DNA sequence: TGCGCTTCCAGATCCACCTCAACAGGACAGGTGAATCAGCCCCAGCATTTT. Translated, it gives CASRSTSTGQVNQPQHF.

This clone was picked up one time. V and J are TRBV27 and TRBJ2-7; possibly TRBD2 for D (6 bases). Trimming removed 6 bases at V and 3 bases at J, with 12 bases between. Germline V lookup: CDR1 MNHEY, CDR2 SMNVEV (reference sequence). This CDR3 spans 13 amino acids. CDR3 in DNA: TGTGCCAGCAGCCAGGACTATGGCTACGAGCAGTACTTC. Protein product: CASSQDYGYEQYF.

The V and J genes are TRBV5-1 and TRBJ1-6; 7 positions agree with TRBD1. V trimming: 4 bases; J trimming: 0 bases; junction bases outside the gene matches: 7. CDR3 length: 17 amino acids. Germline-derived CDR1 and CDR2 are SGHRS and YFSETQ. CDR3: CASSLRTGGSYNSPLHF. CDR3 sequence (DNA): TGCGCCAGCAGCCTACGGACAGGAGGCTCCTATAATTCACCCCTCCACTTT.

The chain recombines TRBV27 with TRBJ1-4; TRBD1 agrees at 8 bases. With 5 bases clipped from V and 4 bases from J, the junction kept 3 bases outside the gene matches. Germline lookup yields CDR1 MNHEY and CDR2 SMNVEV (reference sequence). The CDR3 totals 14 residues. The CDR3 bases are TGTGCCAGCAGTCCGACAGGGGTTAATGAAAAACTGTTTTTT. It yields the protein CASSPTGVNEKLFF.

The chain has TRBV5-4 and TRBJ2-5, with TRBD1 matching over 8 bases. V shed 3 bases and J 4 bases; nucleotides not matched to a gene: 8. The CDR3 has 15 amino acids. Germline-derived CDR1 and CDR2 are SGHNT and YYREEE (reference sequence). CDR3 nucleotide sequence: TGTGCCAGCAGCTCGACAGGGGTGGTTCGAGAGACCCAGTACTTC. Translating gives CASSSTGVVRETQYF.

This chain connects TRBV5-6 to TRBJ1-1; tentative D call: TRBD1 (6 bases). Germline values: CDR1 SGHDT, CDR2 YYEEEE. The CDR3 is made up of 14 amino acids. V dropped 4 bases and J dropped 6 bases, with 16 bases sitting between them. CDR3 bases: TGTGCCAGCAGCACCCCGGACAGATACGCTGAAGCTTTCTTT. As protein: CASSTPDRYAEAFF.

This rearrangement joins TRBV14 to TRBJ1-2, with TRBD1 matching 9 bases. The V segment lost 5 bases and the J segment 12 bases; nucleotides outside the gene matches: 13. The CDR3 spans 14 residues. CDR1 and CDR2 from the germline V gene are SGHDN and FVKESK. In DNA form, the CDR3 reads TGTGCCAGCAGCGCCCGGGACAGGGTCACGGGGCACACCTTC. Residues: CASSARDRVTGHTF.

The chain links TRBV7-8 to TRBJ2-2; 10 nucleotides line up with TRBD1. Germline loops: CDR1 SGHVS, CDR2 FQNEAQ. With V trimmed by 5 bases and J by 5 bases, 8 bases remained unmatched. This CDR3 is 16 amino acids long. The CDR3 coding sequence is TGTGCCAGCAGCACGCGGAGGACAGGGGGGACCGGGGAGCTGTTTTTT. The encoded protein is CASSTRRTGGTGELFF.

The chain links TRBV10-2 to TRBJ2-3, with D unclear. The CDR3 is 12 residues long. Germline V gene sequence: CDR1 WSHSY, CDR2 SAAADI. V was trimmed by 4 bases and J by 3 bases, leaving 5 bases between them. The chain's CDR3 is CASSARTDTQYF. CDR3 DNA: TGCGCCAGCAGTGCCAGAACAGATACGCAGTATTTT.

This chain joins TRBV7-6 and TRBJ1-2; TRBD1 matches 7 bases. This CDR3 comprises 15 residues. CDR1 is SGHVS, CDR2 FNYEAQ, per germline. Trimming took 4 bases from V and 8 from J; bases not matched to a gene: 13. This CDR3 is CASSSPLEGAGGYTF. The CDR3 nucleotides read TGTGCCAGCAGCTCCCCCCTGGAGGGGGCGGGAGGCTACACCTTC.

The chain recombines TRBV19 with TRBJ2-5; no clear D gene. V lost 3 bases to trimming and J lost 1 base, with 9 bases between them. The CDR3 totals 14 residues. Germline V gene data show CDR1 as LNHDA and CDR2 as SQIVND (reference sequence). CDR3 region: CASSIFQSQETQYF. The CDR3 coding sequence is TGTGCCAGTAGTATTTTTCAATCCCAAGAGACCCAGTACTTC.

The chain carries TRBV5-1 and TRBJ2-5; TRBD2 is a possible D gene (5 bases). Trimming cost V 5 bases and J 4 bases, with 9 bases left between them. Germline V gene sequence: CDR1 SGHRS, CDR2 YFSETQ. The CDR3 spans 12 residues. Written as DNA, the CDR3 is TGCGCCAGCAGAGGAGGAGGAGAGACCCAGTACTTC. It is translated as CASRGGGETQYF. Supplemented by reference TRBV5-1 and TRBJ2-5, the full variable domain reads KAGVTQTPRYLIKTRGQQVTLSCSPISGHRSVSWYQQTPGQGLQFLFEYFSETQRNKGNFPGRFSGRQFSNSRSEMNVSTLELGDSALYLCASRGGGETQYFGPGTRLLVL.

This clone was counted once. The rearrangement links TRBV19 to TRBJ2-7, with 11 bases identical to TRBD2. The CDR3 runs to 17 residues. After removal of 3 bases from V and 1 base from J, the junction contained 8 bases not matched to a gene. The V gene's germline CDR1 is LNHDA and CDR2 SQIVND (reference sequence). The CDR3 sequence is CASSIPLAGGGSYEQYF. CDR3 bases: TGTGCCAGTAGTATTCCCCTAGCGGGAGGAGGGTCCTACGAGCAGTACTTC. The full variable domain, rest sourced from reference TRBV19 and TRBJ2-7, is DGGITQSPKYLFRKEGQNVTLSCEQNLNHDAMYWYRQDPGQGLRLIYYSQIVNDFQKGDIAEGYSVSREKKESFPLTVTSAQKNPTAFYLCASSIPLAGGGSYEQYFGPGTRLTVT.

This chain links TRBV27 with TRBJ2-3; a possible D gene is TRBD1 (5 bases). The CDR3 length is 13 residues. The V gene's germline CDR1 is MNHEY and CDR2 SMNVEV (reference sequence). V lost 5 bases to trimming and J lost 3 bases, with 9 bases between them. CDR3 region: CASSMGLTDTQYF. In nucleotides, the CDR3 is TGTGCCAGCAGTATGGGGCTGACAGATACGCAGTATTTT.

The J gene is TRBJ1-5, the V gene TRBV13; 7 nucleotides align to TRBD1. With 5 bases clipped from V and 6 bases from J, the junction kept 4 bases outside the gene matches. The CDR3 consists of 13 residues. CDR1 and CDR2 from the germline V gene are PRHDT and FYEKMQ (reference sequence). The CDR3 region has the DNA TGTGCCAGCAGCATGACAGGGTTTCAGCCCCAGCATTTT. Amino acid sequence: CASSMTGFQPQHF.

The chain carries TRBV7-9 and TRBJ1-6; D ambiguous. Germline V gene sequence: CDR1 SEHNR, CDR2 FQNEAQ (reference sequence). The CDR3 totals 12 residues. V gave up 3 bases and J gave up 10 bases, with 7 bases separating them. CDR3 sequence (DNA): TGTGCCAGCAGCTTGGCGGAATCACCCCTCCACTTT. Its protein is CASSLAESPLHF.

The rearrangement uses TRBV25-1 and TRBJ2-5, with TRBD2 as a possible D gene (6 bases). The length of the CDR3 is 14 residues. CDR1 and CDR2 (germline): MGHDK, SYGVNS. With 0 bases removed from V and 4 bases from J, the gap between germline ends came to 9 bases. The chain's CDR3 is CASSEYRAGETQYF. DNA of the CDR3: TGTGCCAGCAGTGAATATCGAGCGGGAGAGACCCAGTACTTC.

The chain links TRBV21-1 to TRBJ1-5; the D call in the table, TRBD1, was not verified against the DNA. TRBV21-1 is a known pseudogene. CDR3 size: 18 residues. CDR3 sequence (DNA): TGTGCCAGCAGCACTACGCTTGGGACAGGGTGGCGCAATCAGCCCCAGCATTTT. Its protein is CASSTTLGTGWRNQPQHF.

The chain combines TRBV6-5 with TRBJ2-2; TRBD1 is a possible D gene (6 bases). Trimming left V 7 bases short and J 5 bases short, with 14 bases between. Germline lookup yields CDR1 MNHEY and CDR2 SVGAGI. This CDR3 spans 14 amino acids. This chain's CDR3 is CASNPSGATGELFF. The CDR3 nucleotides are TGTGCCAGCAACCCCTCAGGGGCTACCGGGGAGCTGTTTTTT.

This clone was observed a single time. The rearrangement links TRBV7-6 to TRBJ2-3; a possible D gene is TRBD2 (6 bases). There are 14 residues in the CDR3. V gave up 5 bases and J gave up 4 bases, with 13 bases separating them. Germline lookup yields CDR1 SGHVS and CDR2 FNYEAQ. Written as DNA, the CDR3 is TGTGCCAGCAGCGCCCGACGGGAGTCAGATACGCAGTATTTT. Translation: CASSARRESDTQYF.

The chain uses TRBV28 and TRBJ1-1; 10 nucleotides align to TRBD1. This CDR3 is built from 14 residues. Germline V gives CDR1 MDHEN, CDR2 SYDVKM. After removal of 5 bases from V and 4 bases from J, the junction contained 4 bases not matched to a gene. The CDR3 spells CASSAGTGVTEAFF. As DNA, the CDR3 is TGTGCCAGCAGTGCCGGGACAGGGGTCACTGAAGCTTTCTTT. The entire variable domain, with the rest obtained from reference TRBV28 and TRBJ1-1, is as follows: DVKVTQSSRYLVKRTGEKVFLECVQDMDHENMFWYRQDPGLGLRLIYFSYDVKMKEKGDIPEGYSVSREKKERFSLILESASTNQTSMYLCASSAGTGVTEAFFGQGTRLTVV.